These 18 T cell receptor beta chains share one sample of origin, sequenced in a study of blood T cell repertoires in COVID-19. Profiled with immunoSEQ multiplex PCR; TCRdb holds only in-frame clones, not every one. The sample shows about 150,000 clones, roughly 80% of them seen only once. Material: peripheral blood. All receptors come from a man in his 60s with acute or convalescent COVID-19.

Here the CDR3 DNA reads TGTGCCAGCAGCGTCGCGGGACAGGGGGCGGATTCACCCCTCCACTTT. Translated: CASSVAGQGADSPLHF. This sequence joins TRBV9 and TRBJ1-6, with TRBD1 identical over 12 bases. V was clipped by 2 bases and J by 8 bases; unmatched bases: 5. CDR1 and CDR2 from the germline V gene are SGDLS and YYNGEE. This CDR3 has 16 residues.

The CDR3 sequence is CASRPNDRAENTIYF. The CDR3 DNA reads as TGTGCCAGTAGGCCCAATGACAGGGCTGAAAACACCATATATTTT. V usage is TRBV19 and J usage is TRBJ1-3; 7 positions agree with TRBD1. Germline values: CDR1 LNHDA, CDR2 SQIVND (reference sequence). The CDR3 has 15 residues. Germline trimming cut 6 bases from V and 6 bases from J; bases unmatched to any gene: 11.

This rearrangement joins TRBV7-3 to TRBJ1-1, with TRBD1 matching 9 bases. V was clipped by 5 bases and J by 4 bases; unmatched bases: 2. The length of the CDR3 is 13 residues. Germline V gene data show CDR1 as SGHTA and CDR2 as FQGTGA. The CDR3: CASSRDRATEAFF. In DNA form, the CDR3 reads TGTGCCAGCAGCCGGGACAGGGCCACTGAAGCTTTCTTT.

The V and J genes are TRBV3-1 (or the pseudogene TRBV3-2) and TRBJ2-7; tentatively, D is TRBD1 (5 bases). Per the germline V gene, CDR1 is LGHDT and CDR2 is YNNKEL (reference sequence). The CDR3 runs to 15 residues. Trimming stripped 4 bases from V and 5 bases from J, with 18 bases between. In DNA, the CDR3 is TGTGCCAGCAGCCCAGGGTTGAGGTTGTGGGACGAGCAGTACTTC. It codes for CASSPGLRLWDEQYF.

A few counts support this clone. In nucleotides, the CDR3 is TGTGCCAGCAGCTTGGGCGCCACTGCTGGCTACACCTTC. Encoded protein: CASSLGATAGYTF. V usage is TRBV7-2 and J usage is TRBJ1-2, with D hard to call. This CDR3 contains 13 residues. Germline lookup yields CDR1 SGHTA and CDR2 FQGNSA. V lost 3 bases and J 7 bases, leaving 12 bases between the germline ends.

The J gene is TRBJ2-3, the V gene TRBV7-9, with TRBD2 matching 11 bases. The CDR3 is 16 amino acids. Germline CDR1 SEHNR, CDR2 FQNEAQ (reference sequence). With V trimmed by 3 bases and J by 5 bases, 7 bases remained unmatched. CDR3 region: CASSLIAGGAGDTQYF. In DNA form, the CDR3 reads TGTGCCAGCAGCTTGATAGCGGGAGGGGCAGGAGATACGCAGTATTTT.

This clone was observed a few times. The CDR3 region is CASSWTQTRPNEQFF. CDR3 DNA: TGCGCCAGCAGCTGGACTCAGACTAGGCCAAATGAGCAGTTCTTC. The V and J genes are TRBV5-1 and TRBJ2-1, with D possibly being TRBD2 (6 bases). V lost 3 bases, J lost 7 bases, and 17 bases lay in between. The length of the CDR3 is 15 residues. The V gene's germline CDR1 is SGHRS and CDR2 YFSETQ.

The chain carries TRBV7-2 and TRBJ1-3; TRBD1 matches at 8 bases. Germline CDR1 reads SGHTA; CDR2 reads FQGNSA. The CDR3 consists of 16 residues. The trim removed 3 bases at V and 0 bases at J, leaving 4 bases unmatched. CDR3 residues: CASSLNRGSSGNTIYF. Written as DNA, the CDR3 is TGTGCCAGCAGCTTGAACAGGGGGAGCTCTGGAAACACCATATATTTT.

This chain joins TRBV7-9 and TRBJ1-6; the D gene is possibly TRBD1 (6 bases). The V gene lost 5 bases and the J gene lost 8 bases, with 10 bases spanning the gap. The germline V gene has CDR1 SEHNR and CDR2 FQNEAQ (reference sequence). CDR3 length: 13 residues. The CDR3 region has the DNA TGTGCCAGCAGCCTACAGGGAGATTCACCCCTCCACTTT. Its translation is CASSLQGDSPLHF.

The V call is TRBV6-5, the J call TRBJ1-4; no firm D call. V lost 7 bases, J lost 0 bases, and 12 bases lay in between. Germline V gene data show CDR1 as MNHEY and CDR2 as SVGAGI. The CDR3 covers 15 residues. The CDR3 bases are TGTGCCAGCAAAAACAGAATCGCAACTAATGAAAAACTGTTTTTT. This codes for CASKNRIATNEKLFF.

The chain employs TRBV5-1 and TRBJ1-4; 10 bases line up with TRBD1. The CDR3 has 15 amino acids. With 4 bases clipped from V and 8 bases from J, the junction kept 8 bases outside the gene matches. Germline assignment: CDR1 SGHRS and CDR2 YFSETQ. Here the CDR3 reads CASSPGDRGGEKLFF. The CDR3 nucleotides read TGCGCCAGCAGCCCCGGGGACAGGGGAGGCGAAAAACTGTTTTTT.

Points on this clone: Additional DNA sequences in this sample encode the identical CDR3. The CDR3 spells CASSFAGATNEKLFF. Here the CDR3 DNA reads TGTGCCAGCAGTTTTGCGGGGGCAACTAATGAAAAACTGTTTTTT. The chain uses TRBV27 and TRBJ1-4; D is possibly TRBD1 (5 bases). This CDR3 spans 15 amino acids. CDR1 is MNHEY and CDR2 is SMNVEV in the germline V gene (reference sequence). V shed 3 bases and J shed 0 bases, with 8 bases lying between them.

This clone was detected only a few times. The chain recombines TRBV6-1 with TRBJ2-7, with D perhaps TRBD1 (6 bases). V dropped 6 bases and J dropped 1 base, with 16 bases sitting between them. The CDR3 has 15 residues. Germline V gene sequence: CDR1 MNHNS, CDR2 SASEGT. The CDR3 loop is CASSLYRALSYEQYF. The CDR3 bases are TGTGCCAGCAGCCTATACAGGGCGCTATCCTACGAGCAGTACTTC.

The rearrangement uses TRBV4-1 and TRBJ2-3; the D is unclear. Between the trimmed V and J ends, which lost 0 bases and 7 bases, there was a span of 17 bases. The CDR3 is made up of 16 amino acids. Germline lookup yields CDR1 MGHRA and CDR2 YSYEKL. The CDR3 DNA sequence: TGCGCCAGCAGCCAAGACCCCGCGGCAACTGCTCATACGCAGTATTTT. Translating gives CASSQDPAATAHTQYF.

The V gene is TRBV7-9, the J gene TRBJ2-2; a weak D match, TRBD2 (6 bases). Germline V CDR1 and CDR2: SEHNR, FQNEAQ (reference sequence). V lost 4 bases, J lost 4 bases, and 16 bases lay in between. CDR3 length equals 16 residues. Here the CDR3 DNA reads TGTGCCAGCAGCTACCCCTTTGTGGGGGGCACCGGGGAGCTGTTTTTT. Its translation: CASSYPFVGGTGELFF.

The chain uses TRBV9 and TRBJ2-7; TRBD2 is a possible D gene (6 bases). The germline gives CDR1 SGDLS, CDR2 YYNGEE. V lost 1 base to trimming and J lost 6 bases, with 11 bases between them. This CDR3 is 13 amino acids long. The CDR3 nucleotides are TGTGCCAGCAGCGTAAGCGGGTTTTCCGAGCAGTACTTC. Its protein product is CASSVSGFSEQYF.

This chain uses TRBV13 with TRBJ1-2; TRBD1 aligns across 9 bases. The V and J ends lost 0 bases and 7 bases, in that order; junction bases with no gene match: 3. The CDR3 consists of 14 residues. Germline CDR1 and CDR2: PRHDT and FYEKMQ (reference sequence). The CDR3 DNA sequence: TGTGCCAGCAGCTTAGGGAGACAGGGGGGTGGCTACACCTTC. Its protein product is CASSLGRQGGGYTF.

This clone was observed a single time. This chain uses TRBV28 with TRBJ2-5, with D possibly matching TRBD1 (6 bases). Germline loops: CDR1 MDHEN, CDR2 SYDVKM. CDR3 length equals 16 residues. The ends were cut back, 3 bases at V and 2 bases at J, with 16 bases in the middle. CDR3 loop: CASSLSRGPQQETQYF. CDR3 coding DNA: TGTGCCAGCAGTTTGTCCAGGGGCCCCCAACAAGAGACCCAGTACTTC. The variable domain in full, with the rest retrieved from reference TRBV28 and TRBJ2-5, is DVKVTQSSRYLVKRTGEKVFLECVQDMDHENMFWYRQDPGLGLRLIYFSYDVKMKEKGDIPEGYSVSREKKERFSLILESASTNQTSMYLCASSLSRGPQQETQYFGPGTRLLVL.